The clone carrying this T cell receptor beta chain is medium-sized in the sample. The antigen is not known. Reverse transcription used roughly 480 ng RNA and constant-region primers for alpha and beta. Separate chain-specific third strand synthesis with multiplexing indices produced the alpha and beta libraries. TCRdb redid the calling of the 5' RACE reads with MiXCR, one entry per CDR3 protein. This table holds fewer than 20,000 distinct CDR3 sequences, 9% to 10% found once. This sample was taken from a study of HIV-infected patients and healthy controls. General study results and limits: In healthy controls, MAIT alpha CDR3s were common; in HIV+ repertoires, severely depleted.

All unsorted peripheral T cells were captured because whole blood was used without fractionation. Germline V CDR1 and CDR2: SNHLY, FYNNEI. The CDR3 covers 15 residues. The ends were cut back, 8 bases at V and 7 bases at J, with 21 bases in the middle. The chain combines TRBV2 with TRBJ1-5; TRBD1 might be the D (5 bases). This receptor was identified in an adult in good health. Sequenced sample: blood. CDR3 amino acids: CASDAGGFMGQPQHF. CDR3 sequence (DNA): TGTGCCAGCGACGCGGGGGGTTTCATGGGCCAGCCCCAGCATTTT.